The clone carrying this T cell receptor (beta chain) has just a few counts. Its target is unknown. Here immunoSEQ multiplex PCR was the method, and the copy in TCRdb shows in-frame clones only, minus some. Among about 24,000 clones, 72% were seen once, and the ten largest hold roughly 10%. The data were taken from a study of vaccination effects on CD4 cells after COVID-19. With the ViraFEST assay, the study expanded antigen-specific CD4+ T cells using viral peptide pools, then sequenced them. Culturing for 10 to 11 days preceded CD4+ T cell isolation. Either the mRNA-1273 or the BNT162b2 vaccine was given to participants as two doses. This CDR3 is built from 15 residues. CDR1 is SNHLY, CDR2 FYNNEI, per germline. J was trimmed by 6 bases and V by 6 bases; bases with no gene match: 8.

The sample was CD4+ T cells from PBMCs cultured with HCoV-NL63 spike peptides, taken after COVID-19 vaccination. The TCR sequence derives from a human donor who received a COVID-19 vaccine. This chain uses TRBV2 with TRBJ2-6; TRBD1 agrees at 7 bases. CDR3 nucleotide sequence: TGTGCCAGCAGACGGAGACAGGGTACGGCCAACGTCCTGACTTTC. It translates to CASRRRQGTANVLTF.